This T cell receptor (beta chain) was sequenced for a study of T cells in Graves' hyperthyroidism and ophthalmopathy. In this sample, this clonotype turned up many times. RNA transcripts gave rise to amplified TCR beta CDR3 regions. Carried out on the TCR CDR3, a first-round RT-PCR used the HTBI primer set. TCRdb re-called the multiplex PCR reads through MiXCR, storing one row per CDR3 protein. The profile shows hundreds of thousands of distinct CDR3 sequences, 35% of them singletons. Germline loops: CDR1 DFQATT, CDR2 SNEGSKA (reference sequence). The CDR3 runs to 12 residues. Between the trimmed V and J ends, which lost 3 bases and 6 bases, there was a span of 12 bases.

The receptor comes from a woman between 35 and 50 years old with Graves' hyperthyroidism. The sample was blood. This rearrangement joins TRBV20-1 to TRBJ2-7; perhaps TRBD1 as D (6 bases). The CDR3 DNA reads TGCAGTGCTAGCCCCACAGGGCGCGAGCAGTACTTC. Its translation: CSASPTGREQYF.